The 21 T cell receptor beta chains presented below share a single source sample, sequenced in a study of T cell changes during pregnancy in multiple sclerosis. Here immunoSEQ multiplex PCR was the method, and the copy in TCRdb shows in-frame clones only, minus some. The sample includes 25,000 to 35,000 clones, 90% to 95% of them seen just once. This sample comprised peripheral blood, obtained in the first trimester of pregnancy. These receptors all come from a female donor in good health, enrolled as a control in a pregnancy study.

V is TRBV5-8 and J is TRBJ1-1; tentatively, D is TRBD1 (5 bases). The CDR3 runs 15 residues. Germline lookup yields CDR1 SGHTS and CDR2 YDEGEE. The ends were cut back, 4 bases at V and 10 bases at J, with 23 bases in the middle. CDR3 sequence reads: CASSNSGTSAGRAFF. The CDR3 region has the DNA TGTGCCAGCAGCAATTCCGGGACTTCTGCCGGGAGAGCTTTCTTT.

V is TRBV18 and J is TRBJ1-6, with TRBD1 matching over 9 bases. The CDR3 contains 13 residues. With V trimmed by 1 base and J by 13 bases, 2 bases remained unmatched. Germline values: CDR1 KGHSH, CDR2 LQKENI. The CDR3 region has the DNA TGTGCCAGCTCACCACGGGACAGGGAGCCCCTCCACTTT. It is translated as CASSPRDREPLHF.

The chain is built from TRBV10-3 and TRBJ2-2, with a weak D call TRBD2 (7 bases). CDR1 is ENHRY, CDR2 SYGVKD, per germline. This CDR3 has 16 residues. The ends were cut back, 6 bases at V and 3 bases at J, with 17 bases in the middle. DNA of the CDR3: TGTGCCATCAGCCAGGGGCTAGCGGTTTACACCGGGGAGCTGTTTTTT. Amino acid sequence: CAISQGLAVYTGELFF.

Only one count was recorded for this clone. Germline and junction disagree at one end, which may indicate a read error. The rearrangement uses TRBV7-2 and TRBJ2-7, with D perhaps TRBD1 (6 bases). Per the germline V gene, CDR1 is SGHTA and CDR2 is FQGNSA. This CDR3 has 16 amino acids. CDR3 region: CASSLRGGSFSHEQYF. CDR3 DNA sequence: TGTGCCAGCAGCTTAAGAGGGGGTAGCTTCTCCCACGAGCAGTACTTC.

The rearrangement links TRBV7-2 to TRBJ2-3; TRBD2 matches at 13 bases. Germline assignment: CDR1 SGHTA and CDR2 FQGNSA. CDR3 size: 16 residues. Losses at the gene ends were 5 bases for V and 5 bases for J; bases not matched to a gene: 7. The CDR3 protein is CASSTGLAGAGDTQYF. CDR3 bases: TGTGCCAGCAGCACTGGACTAGCGGGAGCAGGAGATACGCAGTATTTT.

The V call is TRBV9, the J call TRBJ2-5; 15 bases are shared with TRBD2. Trimming took 3 bases from V and 0 from J; bases not matched to a gene: 3. Germline-derived CDR1 and CDR2 are SGDLS and YYNGEE. This CDR3 is built from 17 residues. The CDR3 bases are TGTGCCAGCAGCGCCGGGACTAGCGGGGGGTACCAAGAGACCCAGTACTTC. Translated, it gives CASSAGTSGGYQETQYF.

This clone appeared a single time. V and J are TRBV19 and TRBJ2-1, with 13 nucleotides matching TRBD2. Trimming at V came to 10 bases and at J to 8 bases, leaving 8 bases not matched to a gene. Germline V gives CDR1 LNHDA, CDR2 SQIVND (reference sequence). The CDR3 is 14 residues long. The CDR3 nucleotides read TGTGCCACAGGACTAGCGGGGGCCTGGGATGAGCAGTTCTTC. It specifies CATGLAGAWDEQFF.

This clone was recorded once. The rearrangement joins TRBV29-1 to TRBJ1-2; D is possibly TRBD1 (6 bases). The length of the CDR3 is 13 residues. V lost 2 bases to trimming and J lost 4 bases, with 11 bases between them. CDR1 and CDR2 (germline): SQVTM, ANQGSEA. Here the CDR3 reads CSVESAGAYGYTF. In nucleotides, the CDR3 is TGCAGCGTTGAATCTGCAGGGGCCTATGGCTACACCTTC.

The chain combines TRBV18 with TRBJ2-3; no firm D call. CDR3 length: 14 amino acids. V lost 0 bases and J lost 4, with 8 bases in between. Per the germline V gene, CDR1 is KGHSH and CDR2 is LQKENI. The DNA for the CDR3 is TGTGCCAGCTCACCACCGTTGGGCGCAGATACGCAGTATTTT. It is translated as CASSPPLGADTQYF.

The rearrangement links TRBV7-9 to TRBJ2-5; the D gene is possibly TRBD2 (5 bases). Germline V gene data show CDR1 as SEHNR and CDR2 as FQNEAQ (reference sequence). V shed 5 bases and J shed 1 base, with 8 bases lying between them. The CDR3 contains 13 residues. This chain's CDR3 is CASSRTVQETQYF. CDR3 bases: TGTGCCAGCAGCCGGACTGTCCAAGAGACCCAGTACTTC.

V usage is TRBV5-4 and J usage is TRBJ2-7; 8 bases are shared with TRBD1. This CDR3 contains 15 residues. After removal of 1 base from V and 1 base from J, the junction contained 4 bases not matched to a gene. Germline-derived CDR1 and CDR2 are SGHNT and YYREEE (reference sequence). CDR3 sequence reads: CASSLQGQGSYEQYF. Written as DNA, the CDR3 is TGTGCCAGCAGCTTGCAAGGACAGGGTTCCTACGAGCAGTACTTC.

This chain uses TRBV27 with TRBJ1-1, with D perhaps matching TRBD1 (6 bases). Germline V gives CDR1 MNHEY, CDR2 SMNVEV (reference sequence). Trimming left V 0 bases short and J 0 bases short, with 11 bases between. The CDR3 extends over 16 amino acids. CDR3 nucleotide sequence: TGTGCCAGCAGTTTATCTCACAGGGAGATGAACACTGAAGCTTTCTTT. This translates into CASSLSHREMNTEAFF.

The V call is TRBV6-4, the J call TRBJ2-1, with TRBD2 as a possible D gene (6 bases). Per germline, CDR1 MRHNA and CDR2 SNTAGT. The CDR3 loop spans 16 amino acids. The V end lost 6 bases, the J end lost 0 bases, and 15 bases lay between the germline ends. CDR3 sequence (DNA): TGTGCCAGCAGCCCAACTAGCACCCGCTCCTACAATGAGCAGTTCTTC. Translation: CASSPTSTRSYNEQFF.

The chain employs TRBV13 and TRBJ2-7, with D perhaps TRBD2 (5 bases). Germline CDR1 PRHDT, CDR2 FYEKMQ (reference sequence). This CDR3 comprises 12 residues. V gave up 9 bases and J gave up 0 bases, with 9 bases separating them. The CDR3 region has the DNA TGTGCCAGTTCTAGCAGCTCCTACGAGCAGTACTTC. Its protein is CASSSSSYEQYF.

The chain combines TRBV14 with TRBJ2-2; 7 positions match TRBD2. The CDR3 is made up of 17 amino acids. Germline V CDR1 and CDR2: SGHDN, FVKESK. The V and J ends lost 0 bases and 6 bases, in that order; junction bases with no gene match: 10. The CDR3 loop is CASSQDSQRGGSGELFF. The CDR3 bases are TGTGCCAGCAGCCAAGATAGTCAGCGGGGCGGCTCCGGGGAGCTGTTTTTT.

DNA of the CDR3: TGTGCCAGCAGTTCGAGGACAACTAATGAAAAACTGTTTTTT. This gives the protein CASSSRTTNEKLFF. The chain links TRBV27 to TRBJ1-4, with D hard to call. The CDR3 is 14 residues long. Trimming removed 4 bases from V and 0 bases from J, with 6 bases in between. Germline CDR1 reads MNHEY; CDR2 reads SMNVEV (reference sequence). The whole variable domain, remainder taken from reference TRBV27 and TRBJ1-4, is EAQVTQNPRYLITVTGKKLTVTCSQNMNHEYMSWYRQDPGLGLRQIYYSMNVEVTDKGDVPEGYKVSRKEKRNFPLILESPSPNQTSLYFCASSSRTTNEKLFFGSGTQLSVL.

This clone was picked up one time. The V call is TRBV18, the J call TRBJ1-2; TRBD1 aligns across 7 bases. Germline V gene data show CDR1 as KGHSH and CDR2 as LQKENI. Trimming cost V 6 bases and J 8 bases; bases outside gene matches: 12. CDR3 length: 14 residues. In nucleotides, the CDR3 is TGTGCCAGCTCGCCGGGACAGATGACTATGGGCTACACCTTC. It translates to CASSPGQMTMGYTF.

CDR3 nucleotides: TGCAGTGCTAGAGATCCGGATACGCAGTATTTT. Its translation: CSARDPDTQYF. This chain uses TRBV20-1 with TRBJ2-3; D gene unclear. V lost 0 bases and J lost 6, with 4 bases in between. The CDR3 contains 11 residues. Germline-derived CDR1 and CDR2 are DFQATT and SNEGSKA (reference sequence).

The J gene is TRBJ2-7, the V gene TRBV27; 7 nucleotides line up with TRBD2. Trimming removed 5 bases from V and 0 bases from J; junction bases left unmatched: 4. Germline-derived CDR1 and CDR2 are MNHEY and SMNVEV (reference sequence). The CDR3 covers 14 residues. CDR3 DNA sequence: TGTGCCAGCAGTAGGACTAGAACCTCCTACGAGCAGTACTTC. Translation gives CASSRTRTSYEQYF.

The V and J genes are TRBV4-3 and TRBJ2-5; 9 bases align to TRBD2. The germline gives CDR1 LGHNA, CDR2 YSLEER. V was pared by 0 bases and J by 5 bases, with 4 bases of the junction left unmatched. CDR3 length equals 15 residues. The CDR3 DNA reads TGCGCCAGCAGCCAAGATCTAGCGGGGCTCGAGACCCAGTACTTC. Its translation is CASSQDLAGLETQYF.

This clone was counted between two and nine times. This chain uses TRBV28 with TRBJ1-5, with D possibly matching TRBD1 (5 bases). The CDR3 consists of 15 residues. Germline CDR1 is MDHEN and CDR2 is SYDVKM. V was pared by 4 bases and J by 2 bases, with 12 bases between. The CDR3 spells CASSSLGLGNQPQHF. Here the CDR3 DNA reads TGTGCCAGCAGTTCTCTGGGGCTCGGCAATCAGCCCCAGCATTTT.